The rows below give T cell receptor beta chains drawn from one sample of a study of blood T cell repertoires in COVID-19. The data were produced by immunoSEQ multiplex PCR, yet TCRdb's version contains in-frame clones alone and is incomplete. Of fewer than 200,000 clones in the sample, about 83% were seen once. Sequenced input: peripheral blood. These receptors originate from an elderly woman with COVID-19, enrolled during active disease. The CDR3 runs from the conserved cysteine through the conserved F or W. D genes are given only for firm matches. Only some rows state a clone size, as once, few, many or a class for expanded clones.

TRBD2	TRBJ2-5	TRBV19	-	CASSIGVAGMQETQYF	TGTGCCAGTAGTATAGGGGTAGCGGGGATGCAAGAGACCCAGTACTTC
TRBD2	TRBJ2-7	TRBV5-1	-	CASSFGAGGSSYEQYF	TGCGCCAGCAGCTTCGGTGCGGGAGGGAGCTCCTACGAGCAGTACTTC
TRBD1	TRBJ1-3	TRBV7-8	-	CASSQAGGLGGNTIYF	TGTGCCAGCAGCCAAGCAGGGGGTTTGGGTGGAAACACCATATATTTT
-	TRBJ1-4	TRBV7-9	-	CASSSTRGREKLFF	TGTGCCAGCAGCTCCACCAGGGGTCGGGAAAAACTGTTTTTT
TRBD1	TRBJ2-1	TRBV5-1	-	CASSSGTGGYNEQFF	TGCGCCAGCAGCTCCGGGACAGGGGGCTACAATGAGCAGTTCTTC
-	TRBJ1-1	TRBV30	-	CAGRSGGWYDTEAFF	TGTGCCGGCCGGTCGGGGGGGTGGTATGACACTGAAGCTTTCTTT
-	TRBJ2-3	TRBV28	-	CASSFKDTQYF	TGTGCCAGCAGTTTTAAAGATACGCAGTATTTT
-	TRBJ2-1	TRBV24-1	-	CATRSQYSDNEQFF	TGTGCCACCAGGAGTCAATACAGTGACAATGAGCAGTTCTTC
TRBD1	TRBJ1-2	TRBV6-5	once	CASSLQQGRNYGYTF	TGTGCCAGCAGCCTACAACAGGGGCGAAACTATGGCTACACCTTC
-	TRBJ2-2	TRBV5-1	-	CASSLFLGNTGELFF	TGCGCCAGCAGCTTGTTTCTCGGGAACACCGGGGAGCTGTTTTTT
TRBD2	TRBJ2-1	TRBV5-1	-	CASSRPASGRDGDEQFF	TGCGCCAGCAGCCGACCGGCTAGCGGGAGGGACGGTGATGAGCAGTTCTTC
TRBD2	TRBJ2-5	TRBV7-3	-	CASSLGQAGGQETQYF	TGTGCCAGCAGCTTGGGACAAGCGGGGGGACAAGAGACCCAGTACTTC
TRBD1	TRBJ1-4	TRBV7-9	-	CASSSPTDRWNEKLFF	TGTGCCAGCAGCTCTCCCACGGACAGGTGGAATGAAAAACTGTTTTTT
-	TRBJ1-1	TRBV6-5	-	CASSYSDRPMRTEAFF	TGTGCCAGCAGTTACTCCGACAGGCCCATGAGGACTGAAGCTTTCTTT
-	TRBJ1-1	TRBV11-1	few	CASSLEGGTEAFF	TGTGCCAGCAGCTTAGAAGGGGGCACTGAAGCTTTCTTT
TRBD2	TRBJ2-1	TRBV29-1	few	CSGGTSGRALRNEQFF	TGCAGCGGCGGGACTAGCGGGAGGGCCCTTCGTAATGAGCAGTTCTTC
TRBD1	TRBJ1-5	TRBV6-5	-	CASSMDRDQPQHF	TGTGCCAGCAGCATGGACAGGGATCAGCCCCAGCATTTT
TRBD2	TRBJ2-7	TRBV5-1	-	CASSHTSGEYEQYF	TGCGCCAGCAGCCACACTAGCGGTGAATACGAGCAGTACTTC
-	TRBJ2-1	TRBV27	-	CASSLGPLAHSYNEQFF	TGTGCCAGCAGTTTAGGCCCGCTAGCGCACTCCTACAATGAGCAGTTCTTC
-	TRBJ2-5	TRBV4-1	-	CASSQGRDRRQETQYF	TGCGCCAGCAGCCAAGGACGTGACAGAAGACAAGAGACCCAGTACTTC
-	TRBJ1-3	TRBV27	once	CASSSGAFFGNTIYF	TGTGCCAGCAGTTCTGGGGCCTTCTTCGGTAACACCATATATTTT
TRBD2	TRBJ2-6	TRBV13	-	CASWASGYSGANVLTF	TGTGCCAGCTGGGCTAGCGGGTACTCTGGGGCCAACGTCCTGACTTTC
-	TRBJ1-1	TRBV6-4	-	CASSDQHLGGTEAFF	TGTGCCAGCAGTGACCAACACTTAGGCGGGACTGAAGCTTTCTTT
-	TRBJ1-4	TRBV2	-	CASSRDTEKLFF	TGTGCCAGCAGCCGGGACACTGAAAAACTGTTTTTT
TRBD2	TRBJ2-2	TRBV18	-	CASSPQTSGDAGELFF	TGTGCCAGCTCACCCCAGACTAGCGGGGACGCCGGGGAGCTGTTTTTT
-	TRBJ1-4	TRBV3-1/TRBV3-2	-	CASSPRARIEKLFF	TGTGCCAGCAGTCCGCGAGCCAGGATTGAAAAACTGTTTTTT
-	TRBJ1-5	TRBV20-1	few	CSASGAGIGQPQHF	TGCAGTGCTAGTGGGGCAGGGATCGGCCAGCCCCAGCATTTT
-	TRBJ1-1	TRBV5-8	-	CASSRGSFMNTEAFF	TGTGCCAGCAGCCGCGGATCGTTCATGAACACTGAAGCTTTCTTT
TRBD1	TRBJ1-2	TRBV7-3	-	CASSLTAGQGLGYTF	TGTGCCAGCAGCTTAACCGCGGGACAGGGTCTCGGCTACACCTTC
-	TRBJ2-7	TRBV19	-	CASSISEFYERQYF	TGTGCCAGTAGTATCTCTGAGTTCTACGAGCGGCAGTACTTC
TRBD1	TRBJ1-6	TRBV5-1	-	CASSLVAGTGNSPLHF	TGCGCCAGCAGCTTGGTTGCCGGGACAGGGAATTCACCCCTCCACTTT
-	TRBJ2-2	TRBV28	-	CASSLQGTLLNTGELFF	TGTGCCAGCAGTTTACAGGGGACCCTCCTGAACACCGGGGAGCTGTTTTTT
TRBD1	TRBJ2-6	TRBV18	-	CASSDDRGTSGANVLTF	TGTGCCAGCTCGGACGACAGGGGAACTTCTGGGGCCAACGTCCTGACTTTC
TRBD2	TRBJ2-3	TRBV28	-	CASKPGGSTDTQYF	TGTGCCAGCAAGCCGGGGGGGAGCACAGATACGCAGTATTTT
-	TRBJ2-7	TRBV30	-	CAWSTAGAYEQYF	TGTGCCTGGAGTACCGCAGGGGCCTACGAGCAGTACTTC
-	TRBJ2-2	TRBV4-1	-	CASSQDRGAGTGELFF	TGCGCCAGCAGCCAAGATCGGGGGGCTGGCACCGGGGAGCTGTTTTTT
-	TRBJ2-3	TRBV29-1	-	CSVVSGSDTQYF	TGCAGCGTAGTTAGCGGCAGTGATACGCAGTATTTT
TRBD2	TRBJ2-3	TRBV9	-	CASSDGRGGRTDTQYF	TGTGCCAGCAGCGATGGGCGGGGGGGCCGGACAGATACGCAGTATTTT
-	TRBJ2-5	TRBV11-2	-	CASSLDRGVQYF	TGTGCCAGCAGCTTAGATAGGGGTGTCCAGTACTTC
-	TRBJ2-6	TRBV7-9	-	CASSLASSRSGANVLTF	TGTGCCAGCAGCCTGGCCTCGTCCCGCTCTGGGGCCAACGTCCTGACTTTC
TRBD2	TRBJ2-1	TRBV28	-	CASRKGLAGVRNEQFF	TGTGCCAGCAGGAAGGGACTAGCGGGAGTCCGCAATGAGCAGTTCTTC